This T cell receptor (beta chain) was profiled in a study of T cells in Graves' hyperthyroidism and ophthalmopathy. Broader study findings: The model forecast ophthalmopathy, anticipating it by a median around 6.9 months before onset. Most thyroid clonotypes with frequency above 0.001 were detected in blood.

Remarks on this clonotype: Antigen: not known.

Absent ophthalmopathy progression within 18 months defined stable Graves' hyperthyroidism. The investigators amplified TCR beta CDR3 regions from RNA transcripts. First-round RT-PCR targeting the TCR CDR3 was performed with the HTBI primer set. TCRdb passed the multiplex PCR reads through MiXCR, listing each CDR3 protein once. The table lists hundreds of thousands of distinct CDR3 sequences, 14% of them singletons. CDR3 length equals 13 residues. V lost 3 bases, J lost 3 bases, and 6 bases lay in between. Germline V gives CDR1 MNHNS, CDR2 SASEGT. Sequences were obtained from blood. This TCR was sampled from a woman aged 18 to 35 with Graves' hyperthyroidism. This chain connects TRBV6-1 to TRBJ1-5, with a tentative D call TRBD1 (5 bases). CDR3 protein: CASSDRDNQPQHF. In DNA form, the CDR3 reads TGTGCCAGCAGTGACAGGGACAATCAGCCCCAGCATTTT.